The 5 T cell receptor beta chains below come from one sample, sequenced in a study of blood T cell repertoires in COVID-19. Only in-frame clones appear in the TCRdb table, and some are missing; sequencing was by immunoSEQ multiplex PCR. The sample includes 110,000 to 150,000 clones, around 73% seen only once; the top ten take over 5%. Sequencing was carried out using PBMCs or T cells enriched from blood (not recorded which). The origin of the receptors is a woman in her fifties or sixties who had recovered from COVID-19.

The V and J genes are TRBV9 and TRBJ2-5; TRBD2 aligns across 12 bases. Germline V CDR1 and CDR2: SGDLS, YYNGEE. Germline trimming cut 3 bases from V and 5 bases from J; bases unmatched to any gene: 5. CDR3 length equals 15 residues. The CDR3 is CASSARTSGVETQYF. The CDR3, as DNA: TGTGCCAGCAGCGCCAGGACTAGCGGGGTCGAGACCCAGTACTTC.

The rearrangement uses TRBV4-2 and TRBJ1-5, with 8 bases lining up with TRBD1. J was trimmed by 5 bases and V by 0 bases; bases with no gene match: 3. CDR3 size: 15 residues. Germline CDR1 LGHNA, CDR2 YNFKEQ. CDR3 region: CASSQEGQVHQPQHF. CDR3 coding DNA: TGTGCCAGCAGCCAAGAGGGACAGGTCCATCAGCCCCAGCATTTT.

The chain joins TRBV19 to TRBJ1-2; 7 nucleotides line up with TRBD1. Germline CDR1 reads LNHDA; CDR2 reads SQIVND (reference sequence). The CDR3 runs 15 residues. After removal of 3 bases from V and 2 bases from J, the junction contained 6 bases not matched to a gene. The CDR3 nucleotides are TGTGCCAGTAGTATCCCGGGACAGTGGAACTATGGCTACACCTTC. This codes for CASSIPGQWNYGYTF.

The chain joins TRBV2 to TRBJ1-2; 8 nucleotides align to TRBD1. CDR1 and CDR2 (germline): SNHLY, FYNNEI. The CDR3 contains 15 residues. V trimming: 9 bases; J trimming: 0 bases; junction bases outside the gene matches: 9. As DNA, the CDR3 is TGTGCCAGTACCGGGACAGGAGTCACTAACTATGGCTACACCTTC. Amino acids: CASTGTGVTNYGYTF.

The chain links TRBV29-1 to TRBJ2-5, with 9 bases lining up with TRBD1. The CDR3 consists of 11 residues. Germline CDR1 reads SQVTM; CDR2 reads ANQGSEA. With 7 bases clipped from V and 5 bases from J, the junction kept 2 bases outside the gene matches. The CDR3 sequence: CSATGGETQYF. The CDR3 coding sequence is TGCAGCGCGACAGGGGGGGAGACCCAGTACTTC.